One T cell receptor (beta chain) is described in this entry. The CDR3 loop spans 14 amino acids. Germline values: CDR1 DFQATT, CDR2 SNEGSKA (reference sequence). The sample is drawn from a study of T-cell reconstitution after alpha-beta-depleted transplantation in children. The library targeted TCRbeta and was prepared with unique molecular identifiers. MiXCR, run by TCRdb on the PCR reads, gives a single entry per CDR3 protein. Of a few hundred thousand distinct CDR3 sequences detected, 20% to 30% appear once; the ten largest clones hold under 45%. This TCR came from a boy in the first two years of life with Wiskott-Aldrich syndrome, due to receive a stem cell transplant. The V and J genes are TRBV20-1 and TRBJ2-3; 8 bases align to TRBD2. Sequenced here: PBMCs, sampled before TCRalphabeta/CD19-depleted stem cell transplant. CDR3 residues: CTAGSGMSTDTQYF. In nucleotides, the CDR3 is TGCACTGCGGGTAGCGGGATGAGCACAGATACGCAGTATTTT.